These 25 T cell receptor beta chains were sequenced from one sample in a study of early T cells in non-severe SARS-CoV-2 infection. Each CDR3 protein gets one entry after TCRdb re-called the 5' RACE reads with MiXCR. Of about 82,000 distinct CDR3 sequences listed, over 10% are singletons. The material sequenced was whole blood. The source is an adult who was a healthcare worker with PCR-confirmed SARS-CoV-2 infection or an uninfected control (not recorded which).

This clonotype was observed at least ten times. The V call is TRBV20-1, the J call TRBJ2-7, with D perhaps matching TRBD1 (6 bases). Germline V CDR1 and CDR2: DFQATT, SNEGSKA (reference sequence). Trimming pared 6 bases from V and 0 bases from J, leaving 18 bases between. This CDR3 is built from 15 residues. The CDR3 spells CSANRGGMHSYEQYF. DNA for the CDR3: TGCAGTGCCAATCGAGGGGGAATGCACTCCTACGAGCAGTACTTC.

On this clonotype itself: Relative to the germline gene, one junction end is altered; a read error may explain this. The chain has TRBV6-5 and TRBJ2-2, with D possibly called TRBD1 or TRBD2 (5 bases each). CDR3 size: 13 residues. Per germline, CDR1 MNHEY and CDR2 SVGAGI. The CDR3 is CASSYWGSGEPFF. CDR3 sequence (DNA): TGTGCCAGCAGTTACTGGGGGTCCGGGGAGCCGTTTTTT.

This clonotype has ten or more counts. This chain connects TRBV7-2 to TRBJ2-5; D not certain. The V and J ends lost 1 base and 3 bases respectively, with 9 bases between them. CDR1 and CDR2 from the germline V gene are SGHTA and FQGNSA. The CDR3 has 14 residues. DNA of the CDR3: TGTGCCAGCAGCTTAGTAGCAGCTGAAGAGACCCAGTACTTC. It is translated as CASSLVAAEETQYF.

This clonotype was recorded a few times. The V and J genes are TRBV18 and TRBJ2-1; D gene uncertain. This CDR3 comprises 17 residues. Germline V gene data show CDR1 as KGHSH and CDR2 as LQKENI. Trimming stripped 3 bases from V and 2 bases from J, with 17 bases between. DNA of the CDR3: TGTGCCAGCTCACCTGGGATTGGTGTGGCAGCCTACAATGAGCAGTTCTTC. This encodes CASSPGIGVAAYNEQFF.

This clonotype was found many times. The V call is TRBV5-1, the J call TRBJ1-1; D possibly corresponds to TRBD1 (6 bases). Per germline, CDR1 SGHRS and CDR2 YFSETQ. Between the trimmed V and J ends, which lost 2 bases and 1 base, there was a span of 12 bases. This CDR3 is built from 15 residues. CDR3 protein: CASSFQGSENTEAFF. CDR3 nucleotides: TGCGCCAGCAGCTTCCAGGGGAGCGAGAACACTGAAGCTTTCTTT.

This clonotype was recorded a few times. DNA for the CDR3: TGTGCTAGTGGTTTGCGGTCCCAAGCCTACGAGCAGTACTTC. This translates into CASGLRSQAYEQYF. The genes are TRBV12-5 and TRBJ2-7, with D unclear. Germline-derived CDR1 and CDR2 are LGHNT and FRNRAP. V lost 2 bases and J lost 2, with 10 bases in between. The CDR3 runs 14 residues.

This sequence joins TRBV10-2 and TRBJ2-7; the match to TRBD2 covers 7 bases. Trimming removed 8 bases from V and 5 bases from J; junction bases left unmatched: 3. The CDR3 is 11 residues long. Germline values: CDR1 WSHSY, CDR2 SAAADI. Here the CDR3 DNA reads TGCGCCAGCCGGGCGGGGGACGAGCAGTACTTC. Amino acids: CASRAGDEQYF.

The sample holds many counts of this clonotype. The chain is built from TRBV7-6 and TRBJ2-1; D perhaps matches TRBD2 (5 bases). This CDR3 is 13 amino acids long. The V and J ends lost 8 bases and 7 bases respectively, with 15 bases between them. Germline V CDR1 and CDR2: SGHVS, FNYEAQ. CDR3 coding DNA: TGTGCCAGCGGCCGGGGATTGAGGAATGAGCAGTTCTTC. Translation: CASGRGLRNEQFF. The complete variable domain, with remaining parts taken from reference TRBV7-6 and TRBJ2-1, reads GAGVSQSPRYKVTKRGQDVALRCDPISGHVSLYWYRQALGQGPEFLTYFNYEAQQDKSGLPNDRFSAERPEGSISTLTIQRTEQRDSAMYRCASGRGLRNEQFFGPGTRLTVL.

This clonotype was seen a handful of times. V and J are TRBV29-1 and TRBJ1-1, with 10 bases that match TRBD1. V trimming: 5 bases; J trimming: 6 bases; junction bases outside the gene matches: 12. The CDR3 sequence is 15 residues long. Per the germline V gene, CDR1 is SQVTM and CDR2 is ANQGSEA. CDR3 nucleotide sequence: TGCAGCGTTAATCAGGACAGGGGGATAATGGCTGAAGCTTTCTTT. It codes for CSVNQDRGIMAEAFF.

V and J are TRBV7-9 and TRBJ1-5; D is unresolved. CDR3 length: 14 residues. Trimming took 5 bases from V and 5 from J, leaving 13 bases between them. Germline CDR1 SEHNR, CDR2 FQNEAQ (reference sequence). This chain's CDR3 is CASSPETGHQPQHF. The CDR3, as DNA: TGTGCCAGCAGCCCAGAGACGGGCCATCAGCCCCAGCATTTT.

This chain joins TRBV6-5 and TRBJ2-7, with D tentatively TRBD2 (5 bases). The ends were cut back, 6 bases at V and 4 bases at J, with 19 bases in the middle. This CDR3 has 15 residues. CDR1 MNHEY and CDR2 SVGAGI come from the germline V gene. CDR3 region: CASSRESVGKYEQYF. The CDR3 DNA sequence: TGTGCCAGCAGCCGGGAATCGGTTGGGAAATACGAGCAGTACTTC.

This clonotype was detected a few times. The rearrangement links TRBV12-3 or TRBV12-4 to TRBJ1-3; D unresolved. V shed 6 bases and J shed 0 bases, with 9 bases lying between them. The CDR3 is made up of 14 amino acids. The CDR3 loop is CASRPGDSGNTIYF. The CDR3 DNA reads TGTGCCAGCAGGCCCGGGGACTCTGGAAACACCATATATTTT.

DNA for the CDR3: TGTGCCAGCACCACCGGGACAGGGGGCGAGCAGTACTTC. Protein product: CASTTGTGGEQYF. This chain uses TRBV7-3 with TRBJ2-7, with TRBD1 matching 11 bases. CDR3 length: 13 amino acids. V shed 7 bases, J shed 6 bases, and the junction held 5 bases outside the gene matches. Germline CDR1 reads SGHTA; CDR2 reads FQGTGA.

In this sample, this clonotype turned up a few times. The chain carries TRBV5-1 and TRBJ2-7, with TRBD1 as a possible D gene (5 bases). The V end lost 0 bases, the J end lost 4 bases, and 8 bases lay between the germline ends. There are 13 residues in the CDR3. Germline CDR1 and CDR2: SGHRS and YFSETQ. CDR3 sequence (DNA): TGCGCCAGCAGCTTGGAGCAGGGATACGAGCAGTACTTC. It encodes CASSLEQGYEQYF.

This clonotype has a handful of counts. The V call is TRBV29-1, the J call TRBJ2-7; D call uncertain. The V gene's germline CDR1 is SQVTM and CDR2 ANQGSEA. The CDR3 runs to 11 residues. V shed 7 bases and J shed 3 bases, with 10 bases lying between them. CDR3 sequence (DNA): TGCAGCGCAACAGTCGTCTACGAGCAGTACTTC. It is translated as CSATVVYEQYF.

The chain recombines TRBV18 with TRBJ2-1; D not resolved. From germline, CDR1 is KGHSH and CDR2 LQKENI. The CDR3 totals 16 residues. V lost 1 base and J lost 6, with 16 bases in between. CDR3 residues: CASSPLQPGAVNEQFF. The CDR3 region has the DNA TGTGCCAGCTCACCACTTCAGCCAGGAGCCGTCAATGAGCAGTTCTTC.

This clonotype was seen at least ten times. The V and J genes are TRBV12-5 and TRBJ2-1; D unclear. The germline V gene has CDR1 LGHNT and CDR2 FRNRAP. The CDR3 is 14 residues long. Trimming stripped 5 bases from V and 3 bases from J, with 11 bases between. CDR3 bases: TGTGCTAGTGGTCCCGGAGTGGACTACAATGAGCAGTTCTTC. This encodes CASGPGVDYNEQFF.

This clonotype occurred a few times. The chain carries TRBV7-9 and TRBJ2-5; TRBD1 aligns across 7 bases. Germline CDR1 reads SEHNR; CDR2 reads FQNEAQ (reference sequence). The CDR3 spans 15 residues. The V segment lost 2 bases and the J segment 7 bases; nucleotides outside the gene matches: 10. In DNA, the CDR3 is TGTGCCAGCAGCTTATCGTACAGGGGCCAGGGGACCCAGTACTTC. Protein product: CASSLSYRGQGTQYF.

This clonotype was seen repeatedly, ten times or more. The chain uses TRBV5-1 and TRBJ1-4; 8 nucleotides match TRBD1. CDR1 is SGHRS, CDR2 YFSETQ, per germline. The CDR3 totals 15 residues. J gave up 3 bases and V 3 bases, and 4 bases lay outside the gene matches. CDR3 bases: TGCGCCAGCAGCTCAGGGGGCTTGGCTAATGAAAAACTGTTTTTT. Residues: CASSSGGLANEKLFF.

The genes are TRBV29-1 and TRBJ1-2; 9 bases are a match to TRBD1. Germline values: CDR1 SQVTM, CDR2 ANQGSEA. This CDR3 is built from 14 residues. Trimming at V came to 6 bases and at J to 3 bases, leaving 8 bases not matched to a gene. DNA for the CDR3: TGCAGCGTCGATTGGACAGGGGATTACTATGGCTACACCTTC. Translated, it gives CSVDWTGDYYGYTF.

At least ten counts were recorded for this clonotype. The chain recombines TRBV29-1 with TRBJ1-1; tentatively, D is TRBD1 (5 bases). The CDR3 loop spans 13 amino acids. V dropped 6 bases and J dropped 0 bases, with 11 bases sitting between them. Germline CDR1 is SQVTM and CDR2 is ANQGSEA. The CDR3 region is CSVHDRLNTEAFF. CDR3 sequence (DNA): TGCAGCGTCCATGACAGACTGAACACTGAAGCTTTCTTT.

There are a few counts of this clonotype. The rearrangement uses TRBV12-3 or TRBV12-4 and TRBJ1-2; D call uncertain. V was shortened by 3 bases and J by 1 base, with 6 bases between the two germline ends. This CDR3 spans 13 amino acids. CDR3 protein: CASSFTSNYGYTF. CDR3 in DNA: TGTGCCAGCAGTTTTACGAGTAACTATGGCTACACCTTC.

CDR3 in DNA: TGTGCCAGTAGTGCGGGGACAGCTAATGAAAAACTGTTTTTT. It translates to CASSAGTANEKLFF. The chain joins TRBV19 to TRBJ1-4; 7 bases are shared with TRBD1. V lost 5 bases, J lost 3 bases, and 3 bases stayed unmatched. CDR3 length: 14 amino acids. CDR1 is LNHDA and CDR2 is SQIVND in the germline V gene (reference sequence).

This clonotype turned up a few times. The J gene is TRBJ1-2, the V gene TRBV28; D is uncertain. The CDR3 length is 14 residues. Trimming cost V 2 bases and J 2 bases, with 9 bases left between them. CDR1 and CDR2 (germline): MDHEN, SYDVKM. The CDR3 sequence: CASSLVRENYGYTF. The CDR3 nucleotides are TGTGCCAGCAGTTTAGTTCGGGAAAACTATGGCTACACCTTC.

As to this clonotype: A junction boundary mismatches the germline segment, possibly from a read error. The chain combines TRBV20-1 with TRBJ2-7; 9 bases are a match to TRBD2. The CDR3 loop spans 16 amino acids. From germline, CDR1 is DFQATT and CDR2 SNEGSKA (reference sequence). CDR3 region: CSASYPGASGNYEQHF. CDR3 nucleotides: TGCAGTGCTAGTTACCCCGGGGCTAGCGGGAATTACGAGCAGCACTTC.